This T cell receptor (beta chain) was obtained from a study of shared clonotypes between healthy human individuals. The study's findings and limits: Naive CD4 clonotype sharing across a few donors was about 5.3%.

Turning to this clone: Its target is not known.

The CDR3 extends over 12 amino acids. V lost 7 bases to trimming and J lost 2 bases, with 7 bases between them. Germline loops: CDR1 MDHEN, CDR2 SYDVKM. Method: immunoSEQ multiplex PCR; TCRdb's copy keeps in-frame clones and lacks some. The sample records 2 million to 3 million clones, 80% to 95% being singletons. This TCR came from a man aged 18 to 29 in good health. Some clones in this sample may be carry-over from other donors' samples. This rearrangement joins TRBV28 to TRBJ2-3; D gene uncertain. The source material was naive CD4+ T cells from PBMCs. Documented subset: CD45RA+ positively selected. CDR3 bases: TGTGCCAGCATGACCCCCACAGATACGCAGTATTTT. It specifies CASMTPTDTQYF.